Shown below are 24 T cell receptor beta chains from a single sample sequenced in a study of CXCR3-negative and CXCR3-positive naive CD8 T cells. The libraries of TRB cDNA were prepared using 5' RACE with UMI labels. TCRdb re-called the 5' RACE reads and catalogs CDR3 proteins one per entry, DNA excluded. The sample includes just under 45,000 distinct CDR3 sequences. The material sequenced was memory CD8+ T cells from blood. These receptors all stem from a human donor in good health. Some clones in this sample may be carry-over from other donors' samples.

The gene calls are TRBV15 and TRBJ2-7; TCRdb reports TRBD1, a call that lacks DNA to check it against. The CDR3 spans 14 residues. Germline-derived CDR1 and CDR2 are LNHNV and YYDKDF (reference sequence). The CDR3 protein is CATSSARGAYGQYF.

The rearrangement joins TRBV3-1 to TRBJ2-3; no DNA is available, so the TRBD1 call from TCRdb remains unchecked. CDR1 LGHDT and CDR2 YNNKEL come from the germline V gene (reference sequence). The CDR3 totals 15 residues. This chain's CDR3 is CASSQVSRDPDTQYF.

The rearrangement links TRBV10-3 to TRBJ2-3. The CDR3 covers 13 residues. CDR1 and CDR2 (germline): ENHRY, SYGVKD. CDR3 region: CAISERITDTQYF.

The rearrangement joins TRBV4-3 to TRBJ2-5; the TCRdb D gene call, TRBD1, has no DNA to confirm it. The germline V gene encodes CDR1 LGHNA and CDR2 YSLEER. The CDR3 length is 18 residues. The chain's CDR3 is CASSQDLFGGDNQETQYF.

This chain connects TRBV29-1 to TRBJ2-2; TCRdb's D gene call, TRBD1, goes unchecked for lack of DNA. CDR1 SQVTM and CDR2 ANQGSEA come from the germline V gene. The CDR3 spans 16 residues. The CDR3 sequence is CSVETGRTLDTGELFF.

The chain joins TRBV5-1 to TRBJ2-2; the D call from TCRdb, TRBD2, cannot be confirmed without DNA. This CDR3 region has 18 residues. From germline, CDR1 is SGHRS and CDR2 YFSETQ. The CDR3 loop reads CASSLDGPVLANTGELFF.

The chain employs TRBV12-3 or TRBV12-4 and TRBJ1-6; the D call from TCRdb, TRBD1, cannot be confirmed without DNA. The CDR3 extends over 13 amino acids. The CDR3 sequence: CASSLEQGVPLHF.

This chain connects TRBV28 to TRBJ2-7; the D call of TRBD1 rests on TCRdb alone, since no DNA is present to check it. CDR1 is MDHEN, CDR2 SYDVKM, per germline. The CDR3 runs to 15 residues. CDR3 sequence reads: CASCATRDISYEQYF.

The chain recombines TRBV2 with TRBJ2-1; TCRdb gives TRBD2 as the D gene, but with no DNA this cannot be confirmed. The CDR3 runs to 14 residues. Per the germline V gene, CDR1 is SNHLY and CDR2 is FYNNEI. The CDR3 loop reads CASSEGVGRNEQFF. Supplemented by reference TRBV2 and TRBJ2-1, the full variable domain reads EPEVTQTPSHQVTQMGQEVILRCVPISNHLYFYWYRQILGQKVEFLVSFYNNEISEKSEIFDDQFSVERPDGSNFTLKIRSTKLEDSAMYFCASSEGVGRNEQFFGPGTRLTVL.

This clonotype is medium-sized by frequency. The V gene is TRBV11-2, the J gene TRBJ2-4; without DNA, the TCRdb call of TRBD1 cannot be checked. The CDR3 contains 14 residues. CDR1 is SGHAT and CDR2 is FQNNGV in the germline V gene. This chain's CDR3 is CASSLDGDRGSLGF.

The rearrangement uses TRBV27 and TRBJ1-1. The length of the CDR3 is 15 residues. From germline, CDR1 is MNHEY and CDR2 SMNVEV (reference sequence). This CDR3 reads CASSPGEGWMTEAFF.

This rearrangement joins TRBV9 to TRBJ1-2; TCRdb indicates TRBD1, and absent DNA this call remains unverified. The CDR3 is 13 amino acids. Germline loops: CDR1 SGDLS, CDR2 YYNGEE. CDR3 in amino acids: CASSVRGNYGYTF. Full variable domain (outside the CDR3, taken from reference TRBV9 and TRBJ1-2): DSGVTQTPKHLITATGQRVTLRCSPRSGDLSVYWYQQSLDQGLQFLIQYYNGEERAKGNILERFSAQQFPDLHSELNLSSLELGDSALYFCASSVRGNYGYTFGSGTRLTVV.

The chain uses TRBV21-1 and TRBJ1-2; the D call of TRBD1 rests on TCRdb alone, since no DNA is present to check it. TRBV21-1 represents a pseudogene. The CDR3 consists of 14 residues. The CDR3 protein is CASSSIRGAQGYTF.

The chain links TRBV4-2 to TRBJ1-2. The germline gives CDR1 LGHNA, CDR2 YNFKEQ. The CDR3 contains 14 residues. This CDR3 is CASSQAVGSYGYTF.

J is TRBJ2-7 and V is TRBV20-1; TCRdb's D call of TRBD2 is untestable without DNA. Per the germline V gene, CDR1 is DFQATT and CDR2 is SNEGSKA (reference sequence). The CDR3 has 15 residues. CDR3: CSAKSFPLQSYEQYF.

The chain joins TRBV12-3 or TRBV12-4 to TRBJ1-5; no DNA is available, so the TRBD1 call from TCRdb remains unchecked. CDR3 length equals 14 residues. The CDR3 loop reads CEAAGRDSNQPQHF.

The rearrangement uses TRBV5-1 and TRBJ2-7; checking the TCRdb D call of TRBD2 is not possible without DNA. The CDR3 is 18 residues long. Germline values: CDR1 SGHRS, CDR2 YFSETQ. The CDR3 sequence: CASSLGLAGGIKPYEQYF.

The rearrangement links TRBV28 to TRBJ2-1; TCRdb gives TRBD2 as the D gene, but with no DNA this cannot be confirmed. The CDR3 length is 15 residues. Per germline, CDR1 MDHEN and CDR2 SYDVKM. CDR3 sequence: CASSLSRGTVNEQFF.

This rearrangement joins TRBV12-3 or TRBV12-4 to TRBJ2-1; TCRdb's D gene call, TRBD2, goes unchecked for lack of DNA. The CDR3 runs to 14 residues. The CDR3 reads CASSLWSLYNEQFF.

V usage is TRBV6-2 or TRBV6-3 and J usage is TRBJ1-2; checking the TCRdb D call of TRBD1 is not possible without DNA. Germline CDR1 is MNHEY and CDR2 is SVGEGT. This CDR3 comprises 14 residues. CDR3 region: CASSPYGTTYGYTF.

The CDR3 protein is CRVDRGDTEAFF. This chain joins TRBV20-1 and TRBJ1-1; TCRdb designates TRBD1, a call that cannot be tested without DNA. The CDR3 covers 12 residues. Germline assignment: CDR1 DFQATT and CDR2 SNEGSKA (reference sequence).

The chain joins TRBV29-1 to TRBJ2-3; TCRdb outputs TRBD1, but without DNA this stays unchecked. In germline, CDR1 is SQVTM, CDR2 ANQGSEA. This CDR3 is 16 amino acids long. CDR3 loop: CSVEGSDGQGLDTQYF.

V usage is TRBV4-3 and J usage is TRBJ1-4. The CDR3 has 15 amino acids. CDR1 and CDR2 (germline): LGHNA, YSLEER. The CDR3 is CASSQGRGEGEKLFF.

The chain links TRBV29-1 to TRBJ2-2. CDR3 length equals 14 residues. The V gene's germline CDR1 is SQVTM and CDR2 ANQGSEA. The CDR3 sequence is CSVEVSANTGELFF.